This TCR beta chain is drawn from a study of a mutant IDH1 vaccine in newly diagnosed glioma. In the study overall: The start of vaccination came 4-6 weeks after radiotherapy alone, or with temozolomide cycles. Pretreatment consisted of radiotherapy, temozolomide, or both, with most receiving both.

The time point is: week 11, during vaccination. It was 300 ug of mutant IDH1 20-mer peptide that made up each vaccine dose, given with topical imiquimod. Diagnosis in the donors showed new WHO grade 3 or 4 astrocytomas that were IDH1-mutant and ATRX-lost. Findings and limits, study-wide: Among top peripheral T cell clonotypes, changes seemed unrelated to pseudoprogression.

Turning to this clone: Its antigen is undetermined.

Trimming left V 2 bases short and J 3 bases short, with 13 bases between. The CDR3 runs to 14 residues. CDR1 and CDR2 from the germline V gene are GTSNPN and SVGIG (reference sequence). Clones were read by immunoSEQ multiplex PCR, and TCRdb kept only the in-frame ones, dropping some. The repertoire holds some 54,000 clones, with about 91% as singletons. V is TRBV30 and J is TRBJ1-1; maybe TRBD1 (5 bases). The receptor was derived from a man aged 45-65 years with glioma. The sample in question was PBMCs, obtained from a glioma patient whose treatment included an IDH1 peptide vaccine. Written as DNA, the CDR3 is TGTGCCTGGAGTAGGCACAGGCCCTACACTGAAGCTTTCTTT. Translated, it gives CAWSRHRPYTEAFF.